The count of the clone carrying this T cell receptor beta chain is one. Its antigen is still unknown. The repertoire was sequenced with immunoSEQ multiplex PCR; TCRdb's copy has only in-frame clones and lacks some. Of about 45,000 clones listed, about 85% were seen once; the top ten hold about 2%. The V end lost 0 bases, the J end lost 1 base, and 15 bases lay between the germline ends. Germline V CDR1 and CDR2: ENHRY, SYGVKD. CDR3 length: 17 amino acids. The data belong to a study of lymphopenia after photon versus proton radiotherapy. Study-level results: Photon-treated patients lost naive T cells and TCR diversity; proton-treated stayed stable. After the lymphocyte nadir, photon-treated repertoires showed oligoclonal expansion, especially of CD8+ Temra cells.

This sample comprised peripheral blood, obtained from a patient treated with photon-based radiotherapy. This receptor was obtained from a man aged 35-49 years with gastric cancer. The rearrangement joins TRBV10-3 to TRBJ1-1; no firm D call. The CDR3, as DNA: TGTGCCATCAGTGAGTCCGGACCACATCCAGAGAACACTGAAGCTTTCTTT. Translated: CAISESGPHPENTEAFF.